This T cell receptor beta chain was sequenced in a study of post-analysis software for immune sequencing data. Study-level results: Significantly lower normalized Chao1 diversity was found in patients with multiple sclerosis relative to controls. With TRBV5-6, TRBV5-1 and TRBV20-1 included, about five TRBV segments were more frequent in patients than in controls. By F measure, samples from a shared preparation batch strongly co-clustered.

V shed 5 bases, J shed 1 base, and the junction held 6 bases outside the gene matches. The CDR3 extends over 16 amino acids. Germline assignment: CDR1 SGHTA and CDR2 FQGNSA. The table lists this clonotype with a few counts. Antigen unknown. The authors incorporated unique molecular identifiers into the TCR beta cDNA libraries. With roughly 0.85 to 11 million T cells as the source, a few hundred thousand cDNA molecules resulted. TCRdb processed the PCR reads anew with MiXCR; each CDR3 protein has one entry. The sample includes roughly 730,000 distinct CDR3 sequences, 30% of them seen just once. The chain carries TRBV7-2 and TRBJ2-5, with 11 bases that match TRBD2. This TCR derives from a girl under 18 with multiple sclerosis. Input material: blood. The CDR3: CASSPTGTSGQETQYF. CDR3 nucleotides: TGTGCCAGCAGCCCCACGGGGACTAGCGGCCAAGAGACCCAGTACTTC.